The present T cell receptor (beta chain) was sequenced within a study of somatic mutations in cytotoxic T cells in rheumatoid arthritis. TCRdb keeps only in-frame clones here, not all; method: immunoSEQ multiplex PCR. The data hold fewer than 20,000 clones, with around 83% observed a single time. Germline-derived CDR1 and CDR2 are SGHNT and YENEEA. The V end lost 4 bases, the J end lost 6 bases, and 19 bases lay between the germline ends. The CDR3 consists of 16 residues. This clonotype was obtained from an adult with rheumatoid arthritis. Input material: CD8+ T cells sorted from blood. This sequence joins TRBV11-3 and TRBJ2-1, with D perhaps matching TRBD1 or TRBD2 (5 bases each). The CDR3 loop reads CASSSLLGQGPNEQFF. The DNA for the CDR3 is TGTGCCAGCAGCTCACTCCTGGGGCAGGGACCCAATGAGCAGTTCTTC. Based on the CDR3 plus reference TRBV11-3 and TRBJ2-1, the full variable domain is EAGVVQSPRYKIIEKKQPVAFWCNPISGHNTLYWYLQNLGQGPELLIRYENEEAVDDSQLPKDRFSAERLKGVDSTLKIQPAELGDSAVYLCASSSLLGQGPNEQFFGPGTRLTVL.